What follows are 18 T cell receptor beta chains derived from one specimen sequenced in a study of blood T cell repertoires in COVID-19. The assay was immunoSEQ multiplex PCR, and TCRdb's table has in-frame clones only and misses some. Of tens of thousands of clones listed, roughly 82% are singletons. Sequencing was performed on peripheral blood. The receptors were sampled from an elderly woman with acute or convalescent COVID-19.

The table lists this clone with a count of one. The V and J genes are TRBV28 and TRBJ2-7; 7 bases fit TRBD1. V trimming: 5 bases; J trimming: 3 bases; junction bases outside the gene matches: 7. The CDR3 has 14 amino acids. Germline CDR1 and CDR2: MDHEN and SYDVKM. CDR3 DNA sequence: TGTGCCAGCAGTCCCCCGGCAGGGGGCTACGAGCAGTACTTC. The encoded protein is CASSPPAGGYEQYF.

This chain links TRBV9 with TRBJ2-5, with 12 nucleotides matching TRBD2. This CDR3 contains 15 residues. V trimming: 0 bases; J trimming: 3 bases; junction bases outside the gene matches: 0. Germline CDR1 SGDLS, CDR2 YYNGEE. The CDR3 region has the DNA TGTGCCAGCAGCGTAGGACTAGCGGGAGAAGAGACCCAGTACTTC. Translated, it gives CASSVGLAGEETQYF.

The chain joins TRBV19 to TRBJ1-3; 7 bases line up with TRBD1. This CDR3 has 14 amino acids. The V and J ends lost 8 bases and 2 bases, in that order; junction bases with no gene match: 6. Germline V gene data show CDR1 as LNHDA and CDR2 as SQIVND (reference sequence). For the CDR3, the DNA is TGTGCCAGTCGTACCGGGACAGCTGGAAACACCATATATTTT. Encoded protein: CASRTGTAGNTIYF.

The chain employs TRBV18 and TRBJ2-1; TRBD1 matches at 7 bases. The CDR3 runs 16 residues. From germline, CDR1 is KGHSH and CDR2 LQKENI. V lost 4 bases and J lost 2; bases outside the gene matches: 8. The CDR3 bases are TGTGCCAGCTCACAAGTACGACAGGGAGCCTACAATGAGCAGTTCTTC. Its translation: CASSQVRQGAYNEQFF.

The gene calls are TRBV7-3 and TRBJ2-3, with 10 nucleotides matching TRBD2. The CDR3 is 15 amino acids. V shed 5 bases and J 2 bases; nucleotides not matched to a gene: 4. Germline V CDR1 and CDR2: SGHTA, FQGTGA. The DNA for the CDR3 is TGTGCCAGCAGCCGCCTAGCGGGGGACACAGATACGCAGTATTTT. Its protein is CASSRLAGDTDTQYF.

The J gene is TRBJ2-1, the V gene TRBV5-1, with D perhaps TRBD1 (6 bases). The V gene's germline CDR1 is SGHRS and CDR2 YFSETQ. Trimming left V 4 bases short and J 6 bases short, with 14 bases between. CDR3 length: 14 residues. The CDR3 nucleotides are TGCGCCAGCAGCACCCCCCAGGGGTTCAATGAGCAGTTCTTC. Protein product: CASSTPQGFNEQFF.

The chain couples TRBV27 to TRBJ2-5; possibly TRBD2 for D (5 bases). Germline V gives CDR1 MNHEY, CDR2 SMNVEV (reference sequence). V shed 6 bases and J shed 2 bases, with 22 bases lying between them. CDR3 length: 17 residues. The CDR3 loop reads CASSLRRTPVGQETQYF. In DNA form, the CDR3 reads TGTGCCAGCAGCTTACGACGGACTCCCGTGGGGCAAGAGACCCAGTACTTC.

This chain connects TRBV20-1 to TRBJ1-5; possible D gene TRBD1, 5 bases. The CDR3 sequence is 13 residues long. Trimming took off 3 bases at V and 4 bases at J, with 10 bases between the two ends. Germline V gene lookup returns CDR1 DFQATT and CDR2 SNEGSKA (reference sequence). CDR3 nucleotide sequence: TGCAGTGCTAGTGAGACAGTGAATCAGCCCCAGCATTTT. It specifies CSASETVNQPQHF.

The genes are TRBV7-9 and TRBJ2-2, with TRBD1 as a possible D gene (5 bases). Looked up from germline, CDR1 is SEHNR and CDR2 is FQNEAQ (reference sequence). V shed 3 bases and J shed 1 base, with 6 bases lying between them. This CDR3 region has 14 residues. The CDR3 loop reads CASSFGQNTGELFF. CDR3 DNA: TGTGCCAGCAGCTTTGGACAGAACACCGGGGAGCTGTTTTTT.

The genes are TRBV11-2 and TRBJ2-1; D gene ambiguous. Trimming pared 1 base from V and 10 bases from J, leaving 11 bases between. CDR3 length equals 13 residues. CDR1 is SGHAT, CDR2 FQNNGV, per germline. DNA of the CDR3: TGTGCCAGCAGCTTAGTGACCACGGAGGAGCAGTTCTTC. As protein: CASSLVTTEEQFF.

V gene TRBV6-9 combines with J gene TRBJ2-7; 7 positions agree with TRBD1. After removal of 5 bases from V and 4 bases from J, the junction contained 8 bases not matched to a gene. This CDR3 contains 14 residues. CDR1 MNHGY and CDR2 SVAAGI come from the germline V gene. CDR3 amino acids: CASSPRQGLYEQYV. The DNA for the CDR3 is TGTGCCAGCAGTCCTCGACAGGGTCTTTACGAGCAGTACGTC.

The V and J genes are TRBV2 and TRBJ1-2; maybe TRBD1 (5 bases). The CDR3 length is 13 residues. Trimming shortened V by 7 bases and J by 5 bases, and 14 bases separated the two germline ends. In germline, CDR1 is SNHLY, CDR2 FYNNEI. This CDR3 reads CASIQGPGYGYTF. CDR3 sequence (DNA): TGTGCCAGCATTCAGGGCCCTGGATATGGCTACACCTTC. Full variable domain (remainder filled in from reference TRBV2 and TRBJ1-2): EPEVTQTPSHQVTQMGQEVILRCVPISNHLYFYWYRQILGQKVEFLVSFYNNEISEKSEIFDDQFSVERPDGSNFTLKIRSTKLEDSAMYFCASIQGPGYGYTFGSGTRLTVV.

The chain has TRBV19 and TRBJ2-3; 15 positions agree with TRBD2. The CDR3 consists of 15 residues. Per germline, CDR1 LNHDA and CDR2 SQIVND (reference sequence). With 7 bases clipped from V and 4 bases from J, the junction kept 3 bases outside the gene matches. In nucleotides, the CDR3 is TGTGCCAGTATGGGACTAGCGGGAGGTTCAGATACGCAGTATTTT. Encoded protein: CASMGLAGGSDTQYF.

V usage is TRBV27 and J usage is TRBJ2-3; TRBD2 aligns across 11 bases. Losses at the gene ends were 3 bases for V and 5 bases for J; bases not matched to a gene: 4. CDR1 MNHEY and CDR2 SMNVEV come from the germline V gene (reference sequence). The CDR3 is 15 amino acids. Here the CDR3 DNA reads TGTGCCAGCAGTTTCTGGGGACTAGCGGTAGATACGCAGTATTTT. It specifies CASSFWGLAVDTQYF.

The V gene is TRBV28, the J gene TRBJ1-3; 7 bases fit TRBD1. V shed 5 bases and J 2 bases; nucleotides not matched to a gene: 6. CDR3 length: 15 amino acids. Germline CDR1 is MDHEN and CDR2 is SYDVKM. The CDR3 loop is CASSVPTGTGNTIYF. For the CDR3, the DNA is TGTGCCAGCAGTGTCCCGACAGGGACTGGAAACACCATATATTTT. The full variable domain, completed using reference TRBV28 and TRBJ1-3, is DVKVTQSSRYLVKRTGEKVFLECVQDMDHENMFWYRQDPGLGLRLIYFSYDVKMKEKGDIPEGYSVSREKKERFSLILESASTNQTSMYLCASSVPTGTGNTIYFGEGSWLTVV.

The chain is built from TRBV3-1 (or the pseudogene TRBV3-2) and TRBJ2-7, with TRBD1 identical over 7 bases. This CDR3 has 13 residues. V shed 8 bases, J shed 0 bases, and the junction held 4 bases outside the gene matches. CDR1 LGHDT and CDR2 YNNKEL come from the germline V gene (reference sequence). The CDR3 spells CASSNRGSYEQYF. Here the CDR3 DNA reads TGTGCCAGCTCCAACAGGGGCTCCTACGAGCAGTACTTC.

This chain connects TRBV6-2 or TRBV6-3 to TRBJ1-1; TRBD1 might be the D (6 bases). This CDR3 has 13 amino acids. The germline V gene encodes CDR1 MNHEY and CDR2 SVGEGT. V was shortened by 2 bases and J by 4 bases, with 8 bases between the two germline ends. The CDR3 bases are TGTGCCAGCAGTTACCTACAGGGCACTGAAGCTTTCTTT. Encoded protein: CASSYLQGTEAFF.

The V call is TRBV28, the J call TRBJ1-2, with D possibly matching TRBD1 (6 bases). The germline gives CDR1 MDHEN, CDR2 SYDVKM. The CDR3 runs to 15 residues. The ends were cut back, 3 bases at V and 3 bases at J, with 14 bases in the middle. The CDR3 nucleotides read TGTGCCAGCAGTTTGGGCAGGGGATTATACTATGGCTACACCTTC. This translates into CASSLGRGLYYGYTF.